This TCR beta chain was identified in a study of blood T cell repertoires in COVID-19. Study overall: Acute and convalescent COVID-19 samples came from the United States, Italy and Spain. From T cells, B-cell-depleted T cells, or PBMCs came the material, which was cDNA or gDNA.

This CDR3 region has 15 residues. Trimming took 3 bases from V and 4 from J; bases not matched to a gene: 5. Germline CDR1 and CDR2: MRHNA and SNTAGT. In the original analysis: Reference gene primers were amplified, and this amplification served to estimate nucleated cell counts. Using immunoSEQ multiplex PCR, the repertoire was profiled, and TCRdb retains in-frame clones only, with some absent. D and trimming come from the DNA, and the V and J calls and clone size come from that table. In the table there are about 150,000 clones, around 83% of which are singletons. The sequencing sample was made of peripheral blood. This chain connects TRBV6-4 to TRBJ2-1; TRBD2 aligns across 8 bases. The clonotype comes from a man aged 65 to 85 who had recovered from COVID-19. The CDR3 nucleotides are TGTGCCAGCAGTGATTCGGCTAGCGGGTACAATGAGCAGTTCTTC. Protein sequence: CASSDSASGYNEQFF.